A single sample is the source of the 11 T cell receptor beta chains below, sequenced in a study of vaccination and CD4 T cells after COVID-19. Sample treatment: approximately nine-day PBMC culture with coronavirus spike peptide pools or control peptides (ViraFEST assay). These receptors have no known antigen. An Oncomine TCR Beta short-read assay was used to sequence the DNA from cultured CD4+ T cells. One entry per CDR3 protein, called by TCRdb with MiXCR from the PCR reads. This table has about 13,000 distinct CDR3 sequences, roughly two fifths appearing once. The sample here was CD4+ T cells from blood, cultured in vitro, taken after SARS-CoV-2 vaccination. These receptors were taken from a human donor who had recovered from COVID-19.

This clonotype showed up just a few times. The chain carries TRBV6-4 and TRBJ1-1, with 8 bases matching TRBD1. The V segment lost 4 bases and the J segment 4 bases; nucleotides outside the gene matches: 2. Germline CDR1 and CDR2: MRHNA and SNTAGT. The CDR3 has 13 residues. CDR3 coding DNA: TGTGCCAGCAGTGCTGACAGGGGCACTGAAGCTTTCTTT. Amino acids: CASSADRGTEAFF.

The J gene is TRBJ2-3, the V gene TRBV19, with 7 bases that match TRBD2. J gave up 0 bases and V 2 bases, and 2 bases lay outside the gene matches. CDR1 LNHDA and CDR2 SQIVND come from the germline V gene (reference sequence). This CDR3 spans 15 amino acids. The CDR3 nucleotides are TGTGCCAGTAGTATACTAGCGGAGAGCACAGATACGCAGTATTTT. This gives the protein CASSILAESTDTQYF.

The J gene is TRBJ2-1, the V gene TRBV7-9; 13 nucleotides align to TRBD2. Trimming cost V 6 bases and J 4 bases; bases outside gene matches: 0. Germline V lookup: CDR1 SEHNR, CDR2 FQNEAQ (reference sequence). The CDR3 is 14 amino acids. The CDR3, as DNA: TGTGCCAGCAGACTAGCGGGAGGGTACAATGAGCAGTTCTTC. This encodes CASRLAGGYNEQFF.

This rearrangement joins TRBV6-1 to TRBJ1-2, with D unclear. Trimming took 0 bases from V and 8 from J, leaving 13 bases between them. CDR1 is MNHNS and CDR2 is SASEGT in the germline V gene. The CDR3 contains 14 residues. This CDR3 is CASSEAGQDKGYTF. In nucleotides, the CDR3 is TGTGCCAGCAGTGAAGCCGGGCAGGATAAGGGCTACACCTTC.

This sequence joins TRBV20-1 and TRBJ1-1, with D hard to call. The CDR3 length is 12 residues. The V gene's germline CDR1 is DFQATT and CDR2 SNEGSKA (reference sequence). The V end lost 6 bases, the J end lost 4 bases, and 12 bases lay between the germline ends. In DNA form, the CDR3 reads TGCAGTGCCTCGCAAGCGGGCACTGAAGCTTTCTTT. Translating gives CSASQAGTEAFF.

The rearrangement uses TRBV20-1 and TRBJ1-1, with D tentatively TRBD1 (5 bases). The germline V gene encodes CDR1 DFQATT and CDR2 SNEGSKA (reference sequence). V lost 8 bases to trimming and J lost 6 bases, with 16 bases between them. The CDR3 runs 12 residues. The CDR3 loop is CSTTERWAEAFF. For the CDR3, the DNA is TGCAGTACGACAGAGCGTTGGGCTGAAGCTTTCTTT.

The rearrangement uses TRBV7-3 and TRBJ2-7; no reliable D call. Germline CDR1 reads SGHTA; CDR2 reads FQGTGA. The CDR3 consists of 14 residues. Trimming stripped 5 bases from V and 6 bases from J, with 17 bases between. The DNA for the CDR3 is TGTGCCAGCAGCCCGTCACAGTCCCCTGGCGAGCAGTACTTC. Protein: CASSPSQSPGEQYF.

Only a few counts were recorded for this clonotype. The chain uses TRBV30 and TRBJ1-2, with D unclear. CDR1 GTSNPN and CDR2 SVGIG come from the germline V gene (reference sequence). The V gene lost 7 bases and the J gene lost 4 bases, with 13 bases spanning the gap. This CDR3 region has 12 residues. CDR3 sequence (DNA): TGTGCCTCTACACCGCCCTCCTATGGCTACACCTTC. Translating it yields CASTPPSYGYTF.

The gene calls are TRBV2 and TRBJ2-3; D may be TRBD1 or TRBD2 (6 bases each). The CDR3 has 13 amino acids. Trimming removed 7 bases from V and 4 bases from J, with 12 bases in between. Germline CDR1 SNHLY, CDR2 FYNNEI. The CDR3 region has the DNA TGTGCCAGCATGGAGGGGGGTGCAGATACGCAGTATTTT. Its protein is CASMEGGADTQYF.

The genes are TRBV7-2 and TRBJ1-3; weak D call: TRBD1 (5 bases). Germline values: CDR1 SGHTA, CDR2 FQGNSA. This CDR3 comprises 16 residues. V lost 2 bases, J lost 0 bases, and 11 bases lay in between. The CDR3 here is CASSLQGPNSGNTIYF. For the CDR3, the DNA is TGTGCCAGCAGCTTACAGGGCCCCAACTCTGGAAACACCATATATTTT.

The chain couples TRBV7-9 to TRBJ1-2; D is undetermined. CDR3 length equals 14 residues. Germline V gene lookup returns CDR1 SEHNR and CDR2 FQNEAQ (reference sequence). The germline V and J ends were trimmed by 5 bases and 8 bases, with 18 bases remaining between them. The CDR3 is CASSAVASLGGYTF. For the CDR3, the DNA is TGTGCCAGCAGCGCGGTAGCCTCCCTGGGAGGCTACACCTTC.